One sample yielded the 15 T cell receptor beta chains listed below, sequenced in a study of T cell responses to AZD1222 COVID-19 vaccine. The data were produced by immunoSEQ multiplex PCR, yet TCRdb's version contains in-frame clones alone and is incomplete. Seen here are 150,000 or so clones, roughly 94% observed once, and the top ten hold 1.5% to 2%. The material sequenced was peripheral blood, taken on day 0 of AZD1222 vaccination. These TCRs come from an adult in good health.

V usage is TRBV7-2 and J usage is TRBJ2-2; D might be TRBD1 (5 bases). V shed 5 bases and J shed 2 bases, with 9 bases lying between them. The CDR3 has 14 amino acids. Per the germline V gene, CDR1 is SGHTA and CDR2 is FQGNSA. CDR3 protein: CASSRQLNTGELFF. CDR3 in DNA: TGTGCCAGCAGCAGACAGCTAAACACCGGGGAGCTGTTTTTT.

V usage is TRBV6-6 and J usage is TRBJ2-7; 9 bases line up with TRBD1. This CDR3 has 15 amino acids. Germline V gene sequence: CDR1 MNHNY, CDR2 SVGAGI (reference sequence). The junction had 9 bases not matched to a gene; V was cut back by 6 bases and J by 3 bases. In DNA, the CDR3 is TGTGCCAGCAGGCCGACCGGACAGGGGTACTACGAGCAGTACTTC. This sequence encodes CASRPTGQGYYEQYF.

This chain links TRBV2 with TRBJ1-1; 7 bases map to TRBD1. The CDR3 covers 15 residues. CDR1 SNHLY and CDR2 FYNNEI come from the germline V gene. V lost 4 bases to trimming and J lost 7 bases; unmatched junction nucleotides: 12. The CDR3 coding sequence is TGTGCCAGCAGTGTCAGGTTTAGGGGGCGATTTGAAGCTTTCTTT. Residues: CASSVRFRGRFEAFF.

The chain couples TRBV6-6 to TRBJ1-1; a weak D match, TRBD1 (6 bases). Germline-derived CDR1 and CDR2 are MNHNY and SVGAGI (reference sequence). This CDR3 spans 15 amino acids. The V and J ends lost 2 bases and 1 base respectively, with 11 bases between them. CDR3 region: CASSYPATGNTEAFF. The DNA for the CDR3 is TGTGCCAGCAGTTACCCAGCGACAGGGAACACTGAAGCTTTCTTT.

The chain couples TRBV7-2 to TRBJ2-5; D not certain. The germline V gene encodes CDR1 SGHTA and CDR2 FQGNSA. This CDR3 is 11 amino acids long. V lost 2 bases and J 5 bases, leaving 3 bases between the germline ends. CDR3: CASSLTETQYF. The CDR3 nucleotides are TGTGCCAGCAGCTTAACTGAGACCCAGTACTTC.

The V call is TRBV2, the J call TRBJ1-1; no firm D call. The V end was cut by 4 bases, the J end by 2 bases, with 8 bases between. Germline CDR1 SNHLY, CDR2 FYNNEI. This CDR3 comprises 13 residues. The CDR3 coding sequence is TGTGCCAGCAGTGTGGATCTTAACACTGAAGCTTTCTTT. Translation: CASSVDLNTEAFF.

This chain joins TRBV25-1 and TRBJ1-4; D is unresolved. Trimming removed 2 bases at V and 5 bases at J, with 0 bases between. The CDR3 totals 11 residues. Germline CDR1 and CDR2: MGHDK and SYGVNS. The CDR3, as DNA: TGTGCCAGCAGTGAAAATGAAAAACTGTTTTTT. It codes for CASSENEKLFF.

This clone showed up just once. V and J are TRBV18 and TRBJ2-7; D is uncertain. V lost 1 base and J lost 2, with 12 bases in between. Germline V lookup: CDR1 KGHSH, CDR2 LQKENI. The CDR3 spans 15 residues. The CDR3 here is CASSPLGFPPYEQYF. In DNA form, the CDR3 reads TGTGCCAGCTCACCACTCGGCTTCCCCCCCTACGAGCAGTACTTC.

The CDR3 DNA reads as TGCGCCAGCAGCCAAGGGGTTATGGGGGAAGCTTTCTTT. This sequence encodes CASSQGVMGEAFF. The chain is built from TRBV5-1 and TRBJ1-1; D is perhaps TRBD1 (5 bases). V was trimmed by 4 bases and J by 8 bases, leaving 15 bases between them. The CDR3 totals 13 residues. Germline V gene lookup returns CDR1 SGHRS and CDR2 YFSETQ.

The rearrangement joins TRBV6-5 to TRBJ2-1; no clear D gene. Germline assignment: CDR1 MNHEY and CDR2 SVGAGI. Between the trimmed V and J ends, which lost 5 bases and 4 bases, there was a span of 3 bases. The CDR3 loop spans 11 amino acids. The CDR3 nucleotides read TGTGCCAGCAGTAGATACAATGAGCAGTTCTTC. Residues: CASSRYNEQFF.

This chain connects TRBV6-5 to TRBJ1-2; the match to TRBD1 covers 12 bases. The V gene end was trimmed by 11 bases and the J gene end by 8 bases; junction bases not matched to a gene: 6. Germline CDR1 is MNHEY and CDR2 is SVGAGI. The CDR3 consists of 12 residues. CDR3 sequence: CALRDRGRGYTF. Written as DNA, the CDR3 is TGTGCCCTAAGGGACAGGGGGCGAGGCTACACCTTC.

This chain links TRBV7-2 with TRBJ1-2; 11 nucleotides match TRBD1. Germline V gives CDR1 SGHTA, CDR2 FQGNSA. V lost 8 bases and J lost 6; bases outside the gene matches: 11. There are 15 residues in the CDR3. CDR3 sequence (DNA): TGTGCCAGCGGGGACAGGGGGAAGGGTTGGGATGGCTACACCTTC. This sequence encodes CASGDRGKGWDGYTF.

The chain combines TRBV5-1 with TRBJ2-1; 8 bases map to TRBD2. V lost 1 base to trimming and J lost 8 bases; unmatched junction nucleotides: 8. The germline V gene encodes CDR1 SGHRS and CDR2 YFSETQ. The CDR3 length is 15 residues. CDR3 amino acids: CASSLLLAAGDEQFF. The CDR3 bases are TGCGCCAGCAGCTTGTTACTAGCGGCCGGGGATGAGCAGTTCTTC.

The chain employs TRBV5-1 and TRBJ1-6; D not certain. V lost 0 bases and J lost 9, with 13 bases in between. Germline V gene sequence: CDR1 SGHRS, CDR2 YFSETQ. This CDR3 is 15 amino acids long. CDR3 DNA sequence: TGCGCCAGCAGCTTGGCCCAGGTAGCAGGTTCACCCCTCCACTTT. This gives the protein CASSLAQVAGSPLHF.

In this sample, this clone turned up a few times. The chain couples TRBV18 to TRBJ1-6, with 8 bases matching TRBD1. There are 15 residues in the CDR3. Trimming at V came to 5 bases and at J to 6 bases, leaving 6 bases not matched to a gene. Per germline, CDR1 KGHSH and CDR2 LQKENI. The CDR3 DNA follows: TGTGCCAGCTCAACGGACAGGGCCCGTAATTCACCCCTCCACTTT. Protein: CASSTDRARNSPLHF.